The clone carrying this T cell receptor (beta chain) was detected ten times or more. As yet, its antigen is unknown. The data were taken from a study of Graves' ophthalmopathy and Graves' hyperthyroidism. Study-wide background: Hyperthyroidism showing no ophthalmopathy within 18 months of follow-up was stable.

Findings and caveats of the study: Most clonotypes expanded in thyroid above 0.001 frequency were present in blood too.

Investigators amplified TCR beta CDR3 regions from RNA transcripts. First-round RT-PCR relied on HTBI primers, and a second-round multiplex PCR came next. TCRdb fed the multiplex PCR reads into MiXCR, producing one record per CDR3 protein. The profile shows over a million distinct CDR3 sequences, about two fifths of them singletons. The TCR sequence derives from an adult man with Graves' hyperthyroidism. The specimen was peripheral blood or thyroid tissue (not recorded which).

This CDR3 is CASRQGNYGYTF. The CDR3 DNA is TGCGCCAGCAGACAGGGTAACTATGGCTACACCTTC. The chain joins TRBV4-1 to TRBJ1-2; TRBD1 is a possible D gene (6 bases). CDR1 and CDR2 from the germline V gene are MGHRA and YSYEKL. The CDR3 consists of 12 residues. Trimming cost V 6 bases and J 1 base, with 6 bases left between them.